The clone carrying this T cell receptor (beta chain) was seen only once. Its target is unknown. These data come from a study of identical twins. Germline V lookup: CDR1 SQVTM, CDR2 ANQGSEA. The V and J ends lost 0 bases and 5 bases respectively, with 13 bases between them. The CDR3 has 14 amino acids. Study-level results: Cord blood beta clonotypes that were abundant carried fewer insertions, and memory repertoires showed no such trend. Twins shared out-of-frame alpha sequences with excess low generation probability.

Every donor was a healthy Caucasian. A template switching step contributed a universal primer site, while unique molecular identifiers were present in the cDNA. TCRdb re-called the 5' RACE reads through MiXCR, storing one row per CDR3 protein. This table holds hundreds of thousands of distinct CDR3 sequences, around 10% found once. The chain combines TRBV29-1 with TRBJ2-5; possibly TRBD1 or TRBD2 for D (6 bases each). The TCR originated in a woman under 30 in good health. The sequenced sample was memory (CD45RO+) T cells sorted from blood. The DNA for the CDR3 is TGCAGCGTTGAAGATACGGGGGCCAAGGAGACCCAGTACTTC. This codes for CSVEDTGAKETQYF.